These 21 T cell receptor beta chains came from one sample sequenced in a study of radiotherapy plus CTLA-4 blockade in lung cancer. TCRdb keeps only in-frame clones here, not all; method: immunoSEQ multiplex PCR. This repertoire shows approximately 100,000 clones, over 75% found once; its top ten account for around 2%. This specimen was peripheral blood, taken from a patient treated with radiotherapy plus ipilimumab. These receptors were taken from a human donor with non-small cell lung cancer that progressed on radiotherapy plus ipilimumab. Some clones in this sample may be carry-over from other donors' samples.

The chain links TRBV6-6 to TRBJ2-2; D possibly matches TRBD1 or TRBD2 (6 bases each). Looked up from germline, CDR1 is MNHNY and CDR2 is SVGAGI (reference sequence). Trimming stripped 8 bases from V and 7 bases from J, with 20 bases between. This CDR3 is built from 15 residues. The CDR3 is CASLLGTGAGGELFF. CDR3 nucleotide sequence: TGTGCCAGCTTACTGGGTACGGGGGCTGGCGGGGAGCTGTTTTTT.

The chain couples TRBV29-1 to TRBJ2-7, with 10 bases fitting TRBD1. This CDR3 contains 13 residues. Per germline, CDR1 SQVTM and CDR2 ANQGSEA. V gave up 7 bases and J gave up 3 bases; unmatched junction bases: 6. For the CDR3, the DNA is TGCAGCGCCTCCGGACAGGGGGACTACGAGCAGTACTTC. Protein: CSASGQGDYEQYF.

The chain carries TRBV4-3 and TRBJ2-7; 7 bases map to TRBD1. With V trimmed by 1 base and J by 2 bases, 5 bases remained unmatched. Per the germline V gene, CDR1 is LGHNA and CDR2 is YSLEER. The length of the CDR3 is 15 residues. This CDR3 reads CASSQGRQGAYEQYF. CDR3 nucleotide sequence: TGCGCCAGCAGCCAAGGGAGACAGGGCGCCTACGAGCAGTACTTC.

The chain links TRBV18 to TRBJ1-4; no definite D call. This CDR3 is 18 amino acids long. Looked up from germline, CDR1 is KGHSH and CDR2 is LQKENI. The V and J ends lost 0 bases and 2 bases respectively, with 16 bases between them. The CDR3 bases are TGTGCCAGCTCACCACCTCGACCGACTACGACGACTAATGAAAAACTGTTTTTT. It codes for CASSPPRPTTTTNEKLFF.

The chain links TRBV6-1 to TRBJ1-1; TRBD1 agrees at 10 bases. Germline V CDR1 and CDR2: MNHNS, SASEGT. The CDR3 consists of 12 residues. The V segment lost 4 bases and the J segment 10 bases; nucleotides outside the gene matches: 3. The CDR3 bases are TGTGCCAGCAGTGTTGGACAGGGGGGAGCTTTCTTT. Protein: CASSVGQGGAFF.

The genes are TRBV19 and TRBJ1-1; perhaps TRBD1 as D (5 bases). The V gene lost 1 base and the J gene lost 4 bases, with 10 bases spanning the gap. The CDR3 has 14 residues. Germline lookup yields CDR1 LNHDA and CDR2 SQIVND (reference sequence). CDR3 amino acids: CASSIGGVGTEAFF. For the CDR3, the DNA is TGTGCCAGTAGTATAGGAGGGGTCGGCACTGAAGCTTTCTTT.

This chain connects TRBV7-9 to TRBJ2-7; a possible D gene is TRBD2 (6 bases). Trimming removed 6 bases at V and 3 bases at J, with 18 bases between. This CDR3 contains 15 residues. Germline V CDR1 and CDR2: SEHNR, FQNEAQ (reference sequence). The CDR3 sequence is CASSSPTGVGYEQYF. The DNA of the CDR3 is TGTGCCAGCAGTTCCCCCACGGGGGTAGGCTACGAGCAGTACTTC. Together with reference TRBV7-9 and TRBJ2-7, the CDR3 gives the full variable domain: DTGVSQNPRHKITKRGQNVTFRCDPISEHNRLYWYRQTLGQGPEFLTYFQNEAQLEKSRLLSDRFSAERPKGSFSTLEIQRTEQGDSAMYLCASSSPTGVGYEQYFGPGTRLTVT.

V is TRBV5-6 and J is TRBJ2-6; D gene uncertain. The CDR3 sequence is 14 residues long. Trimming stripped 4 bases from V and 0 bases from J, with 5 bases between. The germline gives CDR1 SGHDT, CDR2 YYEEEE. The CDR3 is CASSLVSGANVLTF. The CDR3 DNA is TGTGCCAGCAGCCTCGTCTCTGGGGCCAACGTCCTGACTTTC.

This rearrangement joins TRBV7-9 to TRBJ1-5, with D possibly TRBD1 on 5 matching bases. Germline V lookup: CDR1 SEHNR, CDR2 FQNEAQ (reference sequence). Trimming took off 4 bases at V and 4 bases at J, with 17 bases between the two ends. The CDR3 is made up of 16 amino acids. In nucleotides, the CDR3 is TGTGCCAGCAGCTCTACGATAGGGGCTGCGAATCAGCCCCAGCATTTT. Residues: CASSSTIGAANQPQHF.

As DNA, the CDR3 is TGTGCCAGCAGTGCCGGGACAGGGACATTCTACGAGCAGTACTTC. Translating it yields CASSAGTGTFYEQYF. The gene calls are TRBV11-2 and TRBJ2-5, with 9 bases that match TRBD1. The end of the DNA fits TRBJ2-7 better, so the J call may be wrong. Germline V gene data show CDR1 as SGHAT and CDR2 as FQNNGV. The length of the CDR3 is 15 residues.

The genes are TRBV20-1 and TRBJ1-1; D might be TRBD1 (6 bases). Germline V gene sequence: CDR1 DFQATT, CDR2 SNEGSKA (reference sequence). The CDR3 has 11 amino acids. V was trimmed by 6 bases and J by 1 base, leaving 6 bases between them. CDR3 residues: CSAGGNTEAFF. CDR3 nucleotides: TGCAGTGCAGGGGGGAACACTGAAGCTTTCTTT.

The rearrangement uses TRBV19 and TRBJ2-7; D remains ambiguous. V was cut by 5 bases and J by 5 bases, with 16 bases left in between. CDR1 is LNHDA and CDR2 is SQIVND in the germline V gene (reference sequence). This CDR3 comprises 14 residues. CDR3 sequence (DNA): TGTGCCAGTAGTCTTCTGGGGTTCTTGAACGAGCAGTACTTC. This encodes CASSLLGFLNEQYF.

This clone has just a few counts. The chain employs TRBV4-3 and TRBJ1-4; 11 bases are shared with TRBD1. The CDR3 is made up of 19 amino acids. Trimming removed 0 bases from V and 2 bases from J; junction bases left unmatched: 8. The germline V gene has CDR1 LGHNA and CDR2 YSLEER. The DNA of the CDR3 is TGCGCCAGCAGCCAAGATAGGACAGGGGGCGCAGGGACTAATGAAAAACTGTTTTTT. Protein: CASSQDRTGGAGTNEKLFF.

The V gene is TRBV15, the J gene TRBJ1-4; 9 bases agree with TRBD1. CDR1 and CDR2 from the germline V gene are LNHNV and YYDKDF (reference sequence). CDR3 length equals 15 residues. J lost 5 bases, V lost 0 bases, and 1 base had no gene match. The CDR3: CATSRETGGNEKLFF. CDR3 sequence (DNA): TGTGCCACCAGCAGAGAAACAGGGGGCAATGAAAAACTGTTTTTT. Together with reference TRBV15 and TRBJ1-4, the CDR3 gives the full variable domain: DAMVIQNPRYQVTQFGKPVTLSCSQTLNHNVMYWYQQKSSQAPKLLFHYYDKDFNNEADTPDNFQSRRPNTSFCFLDIRSPGLGDTAMYLCATSRETGGNEKLFFGSGTQLSVL.

V gene TRBV27 combines with J gene TRBJ1-1; D gene uncertain. CDR3 size: 16 residues. V gave up 5 bases and J gave up 4 bases, with 20 bases separating them. Per the germline V gene, CDR1 is MNHEY and CDR2 is SMNVEV (reference sequence). Here the CDR3 DNA reads TGTGCCAGCAGTCACATCCTTGGACGGTGGGGCACTGAAGCTTTCTTT. Its protein product is CASSHILGRWGTEAFF.

This clone showed up just once. The V gene is TRBV6-5, the J gene TRBJ1-1, with a tentative D call TRBD1 (6 bases). CDR1 is MNHEY, CDR2 SVGAGI, per germline. Trimming took 0 bases from V and 4 from J, leaving 12 bases between them. The CDR3 sequence is 15 residues long. The CDR3 is CASSYSWIGGTEAFF. The CDR3 coding sequence is TGTGCCAGCAGTTACTCATGGATAGGGGGCACTGAAGCTTTCTTT.

The chain recombines TRBV29-1 with TRBJ1-1; D call uncertain. The CDR3 extends over 13 amino acids. Trimming shortened V by 5 bases and J by 3 bases, and 13 bases separated the two germline ends. From germline, CDR1 is SQVTM and CDR2 ANQGSEA. The CDR3 protein is CSVSWGKDTEAFF. The CDR3 DNA sequence: TGCAGCGTTTCATGGGGAAAGGACACTGAAGCTTTCTTT.

The rearrangement links TRBV28 to TRBJ2-7, with 8 bases identical to TRBD1. The CDR3 has 16 amino acids. Trimming took 3 bases from V and 0 from J; bases not matched to a gene: 7. Per the germline V gene, CDR1 is MDHEN and CDR2 is SYDVKM. CDR3 coding DNA: TGTGCCAGCAGTTTCCCCGGGACAGGTAACTCCTACGAGCAGTACTTC. This translates into CASSFPGTGNSYEQYF. The full variable domain, rest sourced from reference TRBV28 and TRBJ2-7, is DVKVTQSSRYLVKRTGEKVFLECVQDMDHENMFWYRQDPGLGLRLIYFSYDVKMKEKGDIPEGYSVSREKKERFSLILESASTNQTSMYLCASSFPGTGNSYEQYFGPGTRLTVT.

This sequence joins TRBV4-3 and TRBJ1-2; D unresolved. CDR3 length: 13 amino acids. Between the trimmed V and J ends, which lost 0 bases and 3 bases, there was a span of 5 bases. Germline lookup yields CDR1 LGHNA and CDR2 YSLEER. CDR3 DNA: TGCGCCAGCAGCCAAGACAGCTACTATGGCTACACCTTC. Its protein is CASSQDSYYGYTF.

The V and J genes are TRBV9 and TRBJ2-5; no clear D gene. In germline, CDR1 is SGDLS, CDR2 YYNGEE. The CDR3 spans 14 residues. Trimming took off 1 base at V and 1 base at J, with 8 bases between the two ends. The CDR3 coding sequence is TGTGCCAGCAGCGTAAGGCCGGCCCAAGAGACCCAGTACTTC. Residues: CASSVRPAQETQYF.

The J gene is TRBJ2-5, the V gene TRBV5-1, with no clear D. V lost 1 base and J lost 5, with 18 bases in between. CDR3 length: 16 amino acids. Germline assignment: CDR1 SGHRS and CDR2 YFSETQ. CDR3 sequence (DNA): TGCGCCAGCAGCTTGAACTCCGGTCTTATGGGGGAGACCCAGTACTTC. Translating it yields CASSLNSGLMGETQYF.